Detailed here is one T cell receptor beta chain. This clonotype appeared many times. Its antigen specificity is not known. Nothing much larger sits one base from this clone, and base qualities are not available. This specimen belongs to a study of T-cell reconstitution after alpha-beta-depleted transplantation in children (dated by TCRdb to 2016 to 2017). About the full investigation: T-cell immune reconstitution after TCRalphabeta/CD19-depleted allogeneic hematopoietic cell transplantation in children was quantitatively tracked in the study by means of TCR repertoire profiling.

Measured from the cysteine to the phenylalanine, the CDR3 is 15 residues long. The kept DNA is CDR3 alone, 45 bases in frame from the first base. Reading the germline V gene (reference sequence) gives CDR1 LNHNV and CDR2 YYDKDF. The junction carries 10 bases between V and J, which are trimmed by 1 base and 4 bases respectively. Libraries were constructed by PCR. Sequencing relied on an Illumina HiSeq 2500. Molecular barcoding was employed in the preparation of TCR libraries, with unique molecular identifiers being used to normalize TCRbeta repertoire quantification. Using fastp trimming at Q25 and MiXCR clonotype assembly, TCRdb reanalyzed the public sequencing data and kept in-frame beta chains. Here each entry gathers all rows of one CDR3 protein and keeps the most common genes and DNA. Counted in this sample were 450,000 to 500,000 distinct CDR3 sequences; roughly an eighth of them appeared once. Around 6% of the sample rests with the top ten.

This sequence uses TRBV15 and TRBJ2-2, with the D segment identity uncertain. The input for sequencing was PBMCs from the stem cell graft donor, taken from the stem cell graft. This sequence was found in a human donor who donated a stem cell graft to a child with combined immunodeficiency. CDR3 loop: CATSRGEQLTGELFF. The nucleotides read TGTGCCACCAGCAGAGGGGAACAGCTCACCGGGGAGCTGTTTTTT.